This T cell receptor (beta chain) derives from a study of neurological immune-mediated disorders. Overall study results and limits: Subjects shared no identical expanded-clone CDR3 amino acid sequences, suggesting private TCR-beta repertoires in all groups.

By 5'RACE with 10-nucleotide random UMIs, the cDNA was made. TCRdb re-derived calls from the 5' RACE reads in MiXCR, one entry per CDR3 protein. The repertoire consists of tens of thousands of distinct CDR3 sequences, with about 10% occurring once and the leading ten covering about 6.3%. Time point specified: longitudinal time-point 1 (baseline). The unsorted libraries were prepared from 2 million PBMCs (stored at -80 C). This clonotype has ten or more counts. Its antigen is unknown. Looked up from germline, CDR1 is MNHEY and CDR2 is SMNVEV (reference sequence). The CDR3 totals 13 residues. V lost 5 bases, J lost 4 bases, and 9 bases lay in between.

The sample consisted of PBMCs. This receptor was obtained from a male donor with HTLV-1-associated myelopathy (HAM/TSP). This chain connects TRBV27 to TRBJ1-5; no definite D call. The CDR3 spells CASSVSVNQPQHF. The CDR3, as DNA: TGTGCCAGCAGTGTGAGCGTTAATCAGCCCCAGCATTTT.